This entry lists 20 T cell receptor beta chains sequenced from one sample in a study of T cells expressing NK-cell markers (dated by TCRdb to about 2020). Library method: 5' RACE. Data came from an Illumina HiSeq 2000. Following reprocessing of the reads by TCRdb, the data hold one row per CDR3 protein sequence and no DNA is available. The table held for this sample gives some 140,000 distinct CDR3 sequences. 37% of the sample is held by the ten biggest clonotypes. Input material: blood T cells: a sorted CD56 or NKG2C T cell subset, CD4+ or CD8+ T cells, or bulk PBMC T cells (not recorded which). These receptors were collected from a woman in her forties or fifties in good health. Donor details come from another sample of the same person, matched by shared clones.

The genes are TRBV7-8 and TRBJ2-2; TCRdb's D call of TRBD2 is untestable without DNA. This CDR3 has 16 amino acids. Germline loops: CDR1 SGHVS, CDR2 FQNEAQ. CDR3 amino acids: CASSPARLAGGLGLFF.

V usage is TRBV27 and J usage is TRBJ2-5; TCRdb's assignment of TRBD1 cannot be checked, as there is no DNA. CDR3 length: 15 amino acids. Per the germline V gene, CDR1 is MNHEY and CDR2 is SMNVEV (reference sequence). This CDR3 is CASSLTGGFRETQYF.

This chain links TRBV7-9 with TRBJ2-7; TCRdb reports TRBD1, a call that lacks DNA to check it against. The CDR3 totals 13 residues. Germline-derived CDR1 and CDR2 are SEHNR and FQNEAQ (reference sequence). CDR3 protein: CASSPGQLYEQYF.

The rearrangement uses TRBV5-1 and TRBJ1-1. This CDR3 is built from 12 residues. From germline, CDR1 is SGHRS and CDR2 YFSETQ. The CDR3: CASSRTSSGDFF.

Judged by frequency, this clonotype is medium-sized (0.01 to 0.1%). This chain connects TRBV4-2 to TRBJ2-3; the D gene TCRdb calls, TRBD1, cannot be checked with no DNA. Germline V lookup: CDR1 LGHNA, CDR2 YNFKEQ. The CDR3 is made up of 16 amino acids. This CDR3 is CASSQDLGTGTDTQYF.

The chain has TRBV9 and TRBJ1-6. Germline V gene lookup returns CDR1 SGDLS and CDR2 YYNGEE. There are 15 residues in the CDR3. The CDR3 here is CASSGGVGEGSPLHF.

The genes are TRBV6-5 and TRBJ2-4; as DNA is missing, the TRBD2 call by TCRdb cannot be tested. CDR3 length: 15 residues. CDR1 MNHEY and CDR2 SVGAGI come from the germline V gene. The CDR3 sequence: CASSIGPSAKNIQYF.

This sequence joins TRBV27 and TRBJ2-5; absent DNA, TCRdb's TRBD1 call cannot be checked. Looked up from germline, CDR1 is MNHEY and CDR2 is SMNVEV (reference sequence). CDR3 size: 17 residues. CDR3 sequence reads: CASSPPSAQLYQETQYF.

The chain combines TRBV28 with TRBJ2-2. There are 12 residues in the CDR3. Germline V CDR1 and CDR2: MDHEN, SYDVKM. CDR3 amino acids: CASSPDTGELFF.

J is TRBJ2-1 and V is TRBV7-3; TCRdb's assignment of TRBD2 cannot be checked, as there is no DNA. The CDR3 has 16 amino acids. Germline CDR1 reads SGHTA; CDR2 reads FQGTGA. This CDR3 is CASSFNVERSYNEQFF.

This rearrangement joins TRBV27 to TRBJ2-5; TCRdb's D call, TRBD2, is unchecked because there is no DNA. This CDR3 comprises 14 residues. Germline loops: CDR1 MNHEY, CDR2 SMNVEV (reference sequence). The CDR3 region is CASSWVGGIETQYF.

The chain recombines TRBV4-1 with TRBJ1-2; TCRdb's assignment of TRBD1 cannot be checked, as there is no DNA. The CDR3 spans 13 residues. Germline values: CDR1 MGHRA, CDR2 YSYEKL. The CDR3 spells CASSLDREEGYTF.

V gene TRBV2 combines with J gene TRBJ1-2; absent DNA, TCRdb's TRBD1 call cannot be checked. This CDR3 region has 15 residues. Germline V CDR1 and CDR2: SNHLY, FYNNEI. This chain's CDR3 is CASSGGQGKSYGYTF.

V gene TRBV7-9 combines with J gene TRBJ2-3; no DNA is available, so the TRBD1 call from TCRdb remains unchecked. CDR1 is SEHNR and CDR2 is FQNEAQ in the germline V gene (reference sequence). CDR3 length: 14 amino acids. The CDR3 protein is CASFRGRSTDTQYF.

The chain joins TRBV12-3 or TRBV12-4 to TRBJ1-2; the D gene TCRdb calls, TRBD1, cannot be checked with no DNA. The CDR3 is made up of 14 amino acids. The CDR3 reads CASSFRRAVYGYTF.

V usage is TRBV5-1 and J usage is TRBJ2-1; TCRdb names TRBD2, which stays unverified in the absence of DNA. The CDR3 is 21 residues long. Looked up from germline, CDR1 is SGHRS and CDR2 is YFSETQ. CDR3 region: CASSPYVLATTPVGSYNEQFF.

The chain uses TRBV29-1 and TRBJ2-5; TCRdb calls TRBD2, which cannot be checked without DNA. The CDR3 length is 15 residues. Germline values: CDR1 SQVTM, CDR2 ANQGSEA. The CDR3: CSVEKSRGMLETQYF.

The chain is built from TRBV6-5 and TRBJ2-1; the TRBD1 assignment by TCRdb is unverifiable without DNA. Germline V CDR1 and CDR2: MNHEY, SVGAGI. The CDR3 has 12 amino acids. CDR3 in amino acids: CASSPPGTKQFF.

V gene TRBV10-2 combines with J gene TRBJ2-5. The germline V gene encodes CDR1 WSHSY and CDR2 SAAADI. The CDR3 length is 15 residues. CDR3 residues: CASSVMRQYQETQYF.

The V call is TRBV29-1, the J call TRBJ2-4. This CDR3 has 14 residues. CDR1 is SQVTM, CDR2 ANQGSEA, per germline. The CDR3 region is CSVEDFPATRIQYF.